One TCR beta chain is described in this entry. Its matching antigen is unknown. Method: immunoSEQ multiplex PCR; TCRdb's copy keeps in-frame clones and lacks some. The profile covers about 68,000 clones, with roughly 88% appearing a single time and roughly 1.6% taken by the ten largest. The data were obtained in a study of OX40 agonist ivuxolimab in advanced cancers. Whole-study context: Patients in the trial were receiving intravenous ivuxolimab every 2 weeks, at doses of 0.01 to 10 mg/kg. Notes on the study in general: CD4+ and CD8+ blood T cells expanded clonally by week 6 at 0.1 to 3.0 mg/kg. Relatively little clonal expansion, among the lowest observed, appeared in partial responders at 0.1-3.0 mg/kg. Fewer expanded clones were found on average in CD4+ than in CD8+ T cells.

Germline loops: CDR1 MDHEN, CDR2 SYDVKM. The CDR3 spans 14 residues. The V gene lost 6 bases and the J gene lost 4 bases, with 15 bases spanning the gap. This clonotype was obtained from an adult with an advanced solid tumor such as melanoma, head and neck, liver or kidney cancer. The sample here was CD4+ or CD8+ T cells sorted from blood, taken in a trial of the OX40 agonist ivuxolimab. The gene calls are TRBV28 and TRBJ1-1, with D maybe TRBD1 (6 bases). Here the CDR3 DNA reads TGTGCCAGCAGCCTCCCGGGGGCGACCACTGAAGCTTTCTTT. This encodes CASSLPGATTEAFF.